A selection of T cell receptor beta chains follows, all from one sample in a study of blood T cell repertoires in COVID-19. Measured with immunoSEQ multiplex PCR; TCRdb has only the in-frame clones, and not every one. The top ten clones hold roughly 12% of a sample with 240,000 or so clones, 82% of them seen once. Sequencing was done on a sample of peripheral blood. The receptors stem from a woman aged 55 to 70 with active or convalescent COVID-19. The CDR3 runs from the conserved cysteine through the conserved F or W. The D gene is left open where the match is weak. Not every row has a clone size; where given, it reads once, few, many or a size class.

CDR3aa: CASSLFGPTDTQYF; CDR3nt: TGTGCCAGCAGCTTATTCGGTCCTACAGATACGCAGTATTTT; abundance: .; len: 14; j_gene: TRBJ2-3; v_gene: TRBV5-5; d_gene: .
CDR3aa: CASSQVHRDRGLYGYTF; CDR3nt: TGCGCCAGCAGCCAAGTCCACCGGGACAGGGGGCTCTACGGCTACACCTTC; abundance: .; len: 17; j_gene: TRBJ1-2; v_gene: TRBV4-1; d_gene: TRBD1
CDR3aa: CASSPRTGIIGYTF; CDR3nt: TGTGCCAGCAGTCCGAGGACAGGAATTATCGGCTACACCTTC; abundance: .; len: 14; j_gene: TRBJ1-2; v_gene: TRBV5-5; d_gene: TRBD1
CDR3aa: CASSSWTGAYGYTF; CDR3nt: TGTGCCAGCAGCTCTTGGACAGGGGCCTATGGCTACACCTTC; abundance: .; len: 14; j_gene: TRBJ1-2; v_gene: TRBV5-4; d_gene: TRBD1
CDR3aa: CAWSIQFYGYTF; CDR3nt: TGTGCCTGGAGTATACAGTTCTATGGCTACACCTTC; abundance: .; len: 12; j_gene: TRBJ1-2; v_gene: TRBV30; d_gene: .
CDR3aa: CATTFLDPGQLNYGYTF; CDR3nt: TGCGCCACCACCTTCCTAGACCCGGGACAGCTAAACTATGGCTACACCTTC; abundance: .; len: 17; j_gene: TRBJ1-2; v_gene: TRBV10-2; d_gene: TRBD1
CDR3aa: CASRGDRSEAFF; CDR3nt: TGTGCCAGCAGGGGGGACAGGTCAGAAGCTTTCTTT; abundance: .; len: 12; j_gene: TRBJ1-1; v_gene: TRBV6-5; d_gene: TRBD1
CDR3aa: CASRPGQYLSGANVLTF; CDR3nt: TGTGCCAGCAGACCGGGACAGTATCTCTCTGGGGCCAACGTCCTGACTTTC; abundance: few; len: 17; j_gene: TRBJ2-6; v_gene: TRBV2; d_gene: TRBD1
CDR3aa: CASSQDDRVRGGYTF; CDR3nt: TGTGCCAGCAGCCAAGATGACAGGGTCAGGGGAGGCTACACCTTC; abundance: .; len: 15; j_gene: TRBJ1-2; v_gene: TRBV3-1/TRBV3-2; d_gene: TRBD1
CDR3aa: CASSQGAGPKNIQYF; CDR3nt: TGTGCCAGCAGCCAAGGCGCGGGGCCCAAAAACATTCAGTACTTC; abundance: medium-sized; len: 15; j_gene: TRBJ2-4; v_gene: TRBV3-1/TRBV3-2; d_gene: .
CDR3aa: CASSQVFGGTPDTQYF; CDR3nt: TGTGCCAGCAGCCAAGTTTTTGGAGGTACCCCAGATACGCAGTATTTT; abundance: .; len: 16; j_gene: TRBJ2-3; v_gene: TRBV3-1/TRBV3-2; d_gene: .
CDR3aa: CASSPSPQLNNSPLHF; CDR3nt: TGTGCCAGCTCACCAAGCCCACAGCTGAATAATTCACCCCTCCACTTT; abundance: .; len: 16; j_gene: TRBJ1-6; v_gene: TRBV18; d_gene: .
CDR3aa: CASSLEGTGGYEQYF; CDR3nt: TGTGCCAGCAGCTTAGAAGGGACAGGGGGCTACGAGCAGTACTTC; abundance: .; len: 15; j_gene: TRBJ2-7; v_gene: TRBV7-6; d_gene: TRBD1
CDR3aa: CASSHGTGGQRAFF; CDR3nt: TGCGCCAGCAGCCACGGGACAGGGGGGCAACGGGCTTTCTTT; abundance: .; len: 14; j_gene: TRBJ1-1; v_gene: TRBV5-1; d_gene: TRBD1
CDR3aa: CASRTAGTGSSGYTF; CDR3nt: TGTGCCAGCAGAACAGCCGGGACAGGGTCATCTGGCTACACCTTC; abundance: .; len: 15; j_gene: TRBJ1-2; v_gene: TRBV2; d_gene: TRBD1
CDR3aa: CASSVAQEGQPQHF; CDR3nt: TGTGCCAGCAGCGTAGCACAGGAAGGTCAGCCCCAGCATTTT; abundance: once; len: 14; j_gene: TRBJ1-5; v_gene: TRBV9; d_gene: .
CDR3aa: CASNPGTSGRTYEQYF; CDR3nt: TGCGCCAGCAATCCCGGGACTAGCGGGCGCACCTACGAGCAGTACTTC; abundance: many; len: 16; j_gene: TRBJ2-7; v_gene: TRBV5-1; d_gene: TRBD2
CDR3aa: CAWKAGVTGNTIYF; CDR3nt: TGTGCCTGGAAGGCAGGGGTGACTGGAAACACCATATATTTT; abundance: .; len: 14; j_gene: TRBJ1-3; v_gene: TRBV30; d_gene: .
CDR3aa: CASSVYRGSTEAFF; CDR3nt: TGTGCCAGTAGTGTCTACAGGGGGTCCACTGAAGCTTTCTTT; abundance: .; len: 14; j_gene: TRBJ1-1; v_gene: TRBV19; d_gene: TRBD1
CDR3aa: CASSPPTVQGNQPQHF; CDR3nt: TGTGCCAGCTCACCGCCGACAGTGCAGGGCAATCAGCCCCAGCATTTT; abundance: once; len: 16; j_gene: TRBJ1-5; v_gene: TRBV18; d_gene: .
CDR3aa: CASSQAGGAGYGYTF; CDR3nt: TGTGCCAGCAGCCAAGCTGGGGGGGCCGGCTATGGCTACACCTTC; abundance: .; len: 15; j_gene: TRBJ1-2; v_gene: TRBV3-1/TRBV3-2; d_gene: .
CDR3aa: CATSSRTGGSETQYF; CDR3nt: TGTGCCACCAGCAGTCGGACAGGAGGCTCGGAGACCCAGTACTTC; abundance: .; len: 15; j_gene: TRBJ2-5; v_gene: TRBV15; d_gene: TRBD1
CDR3aa: CASSPRSRGDTEAFF; CDR3nt: TGTGCCAGCTCACCGCGATCCAGGGGTGACACTGAAGCTTTCTTT; abundance: .; len: 15; j_gene: TRBJ1-1; v_gene: TRBV18; d_gene: .
CDR3aa: CASSLAGTVSYEQYF; CDR3nt: TGCGCCAGCAGCTTGGCCGGGACAGTCTCCTACGAGCAGTACTTC; abundance: .; len: 15; j_gene: TRBJ2-7; v_gene: TRBV5-1; d_gene: TRBD1
CDR3aa: CASSSPGGSYEQYF; CDR3nt: TGCGCCAGCAGCAGCCCAGGGGGCTCCTACGAGCAGTACTTC; abundance: few; len: 14; j_gene: TRBJ2-7; v_gene: TRBV4-1; d_gene: TRBD1
CDR3aa: CASSRRPTGGSYEQYF; CDR3nt: TGTGCCAGCAGCCGTAGGCCGACAGGGGGCTCCTACGAGCAGTACTTC; abundance: .; len: 16; j_gene: TRBJ2-7; v_gene: TRBV4-2; d_gene: TRBD1
CDR3aa: CASSSGTGGTEAFF; CDR3nt: TGCGCCAGCAGTTCCGGAACAGGGGGGACTGAAGCTTTCTTT; abundance: .; len: 14; j_gene: TRBJ1-1; v_gene: TRBV5-1; d_gene: TRBD1
CDR3aa: CASDPKEGAGGNTIYF; CDR3nt: TGTGCCAGCGATCCTAAGGAGGGGGCAGGGGGAAACACCATATATTTT; abundance: .; len: 16; j_gene: TRBJ1-3; v_gene: TRBV28; d_gene: TRBD1
CDR3aa: CASKDEGATGELFF; CDR3nt: TGTGCCAGTAAAGACGAGGGCGCCACCGGGGAGCTGTTTTTT; abundance: .; len: 14; j_gene: TRBJ2-2; v_gene: TRBV19; d_gene: .
CDR3aa: CASNPQGRNTEAFF; CDR3nt: TGTGCCAGTAACCCACAGGGGAGGAACACTGAAGCTTTCTTT; abundance: few; len: 14; j_gene: TRBJ1-1; v_gene: TRBV19; d_gene: TRBD1
CDR3aa: CASSPHRGTGTGKLFF; CDR3nt: TGTGCCAGCAGCCCTCATCGGGGGACAGGGACCGGAAAACTATTTTTT; abundance: .; len: 16; j_gene: TRBJ1-4; v_gene: TRBV4-2; d_gene: TRBD1